This passage covers 18 T cell receptor beta chains from one sample sequenced in a study of CD8+CD57+ T cells in acquired aplastic anemia (dated by TCRdb to between 2017 and 2018). Sequencing took place on an Illumina HiSeq 2000. Profiling of TCR beta VDJ combinations and CDR3 sequences used genomic DNA as the template. Through fastp at Q25 and MiXCR, TCRdb rebuilt clones from the public reads, retaining in-frame beta chains. Rows are combined by CDR3 protein, so each entry shows the most common genes and DNA. This sample comprises 250,000 to 300,000 distinct CDR3 sequences, 45% to 65% of them detected only once. Together, the top ten hold 1% to 1.5% of the sample. The patients picked for sequencing were ones in whom flow cytometry had shown an expansion of CD8+CD57+ cells. The sequenced sample was sorted CD4+, CD8+, or CD8+CD57+ T cells (not recorded which) from PBMCs. The receptors here all came from a human donor with aplastic anemia.

This clonotype was seen at least ten times. The chain recombines TRBV5-5 with TRBJ2-7; the D is unclear. Germline assignment: CDR1 SGHKS and CDR2 YYEKEE (reference sequence). The CDR3 consists of 18 residues. Trimming took 0 bases from V and 0 from J, leaving 19 bases between them. In nucleotides, the CDR3 is TGTGCCAGCAGCTTGGGTGGGCTTGGGCAGGCCCGCTCCTACGAGCAGTACTTC. This translates into CASSLGGLGQARSYEQYF.

The chain is built from TRBV7-3 and TRBJ2-5; 11 bases map to TRBD2. Germline V gene lookup returns CDR1 SGHTA and CDR2 FQGTGA. CDR3 size: 15 residues. J was trimmed by 6 bases and V by 4 bases; bases with no gene match: 7. The CDR3 region is CASSSPRTSGQTQYF. CDR3 sequence (DNA): TGTGCCAGCAGCTCCCCCCGGACTAGCGGGCAGACCCAGTACTTC.

The V and J genes are TRBV10-3 and TRBJ2-1, with D possibly matching TRBD2 (6 bases). CDR1 is ENHRY and CDR2 is SYGVKD in the germline V gene. The V end was cut by 0 bases, the J end by 1 base, with 10 bases between. The CDR3 has 16 amino acids. This CDR3 is CAISESAGRSYNEQFF. Here the CDR3 DNA reads TGTGCCATCAGTGAGTCGGCAGGGAGGTCCTACAATGAGCAGTTCTTC.

In the case of this clonotype: A much more abundant neighbour one base away suggests this may be a read error. The chain combines TRBV10-3 with TRBJ2-1; 7 bases align to TRBD1. The CDR3 is made up of 17 amino acids. Germline values: CDR1 ENHRY, CDR2 SYGVKD. The CDR3 sequence: CASSFAGTALTPGEQFF. The CDR3 DNA sequence: TGTGCCAGCAGTTTCGCCGGGACAGCCCTTACTCCGGGGGAGCAGTTCTTC.

Comments on this clonotype: The conserved phenylalanine or tryptophan is not found at the CDR3 terminus, so this likely reflects a read error. The V gene is TRBV10-3, the J gene TRBJ1-6; D is unresolved. Trimming cost V 4 bases and J 8 bases, with 12 bases left between them. This CDR3 has 14 amino acids. The germline V gene has CDR1 ENHRY and CDR2 SYGVKD. CDR3 DNA: TGTGCCATCAGTGGTGAAGGGCAACATTCACCCCTCCACCTT. Amino acid sequence: CAISGEGQHSPLHL.

This clonotype has only a few counts. The chain has TRBV5-6 and TRBJ1-2, with D unresolved. The CDR3 totals 13 residues. Germline lookup yields CDR1 SGHDT and CDR2 YYEEEE. Trimming stripped 3 bases from V and 4 bases from J, with 10 bases between. This CDR3 is CASSWLQTYGYTF. The CDR3 nucleotides read TGTGCCAGCAGCTGGCTGCAGACCTATGGCTACACCTTC.

V usage is TRBV10-3 and J usage is TRBJ2-7; a weak D match, TRBD2 (7 bases). V gave up 7 bases and J gave up 3 bases, with 13 bases separating them. Germline V gene lookup returns CDR1 ENHRY and CDR2 SYGVKD. CDR3 size: 13 residues. As DNA, the CDR3 is TGTGCCATCAACGAGGGAGGGGGCTACGAGCAGTACTTC. As protein: CAINEGGGYEQYF.

As to this clonotype: One end of the junction fails to match germline, which may point to a read error. The chain recombines TRBV15 with TRBJ1-1; 7 bases match TRBD1. Germline V gives CDR1 LNHNV, CDR2 YYDKDF (reference sequence). CDR3 length: 14 amino acids. The CDR3 region is CATSRARGNAEAFF. The CDR3 DNA reads TGTGCCACCAGCAGAGCCAGGGGGAACGCTGAAGCTTTCTTT.

To note about this clonotype: The junction differs from germline at one of its ends, possibly a read error. This sequence joins TRBV7-9 and TRBJ2-7, with D perhaps matching TRBD2 (7 bases). The CDR3 consists of 14 residues. CDR1 and CDR2 (germline): SEHNR, FQNEAQ (reference sequence). The CDR3 nucleotides are TGTGCCGGCAGCTTAGGTGCAGGGGAGGGCGAGCAGTACTTC. Amino acids: CAGSLGAGEGEQYF.

The genes are TRBV12-3 or TRBV12-4 and TRBJ2-7; unclear D gene. The V and J ends lost 7 bases and 6 bases respectively, with 10 bases between them. The CDR3 has 11 amino acids. CDR3 protein: CASMYNGEQYF. The CDR3 DNA sequence: TGTGCCAGCATGTATAATGGCGAGCAGTACTTC.

The J gene is TRBJ2-7, the V gene TRBV11-3; a possible D gene is TRBD1 (6 bases). The CDR3 extends over 14 amino acids. Germline V gives CDR1 SGHNT, CDR2 YENEEA. Trimming left V 4 bases short and J 4 bases short, with 14 bases between. Here the CDR3 DNA reads TGTGCCAGCAGCTCCGCTGGGGGCCTGTACGAGCAGTACTTC. Translation gives CASSSAGGLYEQYF.

This clonotype showed up just a few times. The chain combines TRBV19 with TRBJ2-7, with D possibly being TRBD2 (5 bases). CDR3 length: 12 amino acids. Germline values: CDR1 LNHDA, CDR2 SQIVND (reference sequence). V was trimmed by 6 bases and J by 5 bases, leaving 11 bases between them. CDR3: CASSPTGDEQYF. CDR3 sequence (DNA): TGTGCCAGTAGCCCTACCGGGGACGAGCAGTACTTC.

This clonotype was recorded many times. The rearrangement uses TRBV20-1 and TRBJ2-3, with D perhaps TRBD2 (6 bases). V lost 5 bases and J lost 4, with 10 bases in between. The CDR3 is made up of 12 amino acids. CDR1 and CDR2 from the germline V gene are DFQATT and SNEGSKA (reference sequence). CDR3 bases: TGCAGTGCTTCTCTAGCGCCAGATACGCAGTATTTT. This translates into CSASLAPDTQYF.

The V call is TRBV20-1, the J call TRBJ2-1; 11 nucleotides agree with TRBD2. In germline, CDR1 is DFQATT, CDR2 SNEGSKA (reference sequence). The trim removed 4 bases at V and 5 bases at J, leaving 7 bases unmatched. This CDR3 is built from 15 residues. The CDR3 reads CSATIAGGNNNEQFF. The CDR3 nucleotides read TGCAGTGCTACGATAGCGGGGGGGAACAACAATGAGCAGTTCTTC.

This clonotype was observed a handful of times. The chain uses TRBV2 and TRBJ2-1; 7 bases map to TRBD2. Unmatched junction bases numbered 10, after V lost 4 bases and J lost 7 bases. The length of the CDR3 is 15 residues. Germline CDR1 and CDR2: SNHLY and FYNNEI. The CDR3 bases are TGTGCCAGCAGTGGGGGGTCGGGGCGGGGGAATGAGCAGTTCTTC. Protein: CASSGGSGRGNEQFF.

This clonotype has at least ten counts. This chain connects TRBV14 to TRBJ1-3; TRBD1 is a possible D gene (5 bases). Trimming stripped 7 bases from V and 2 bases from J, with 33 bases between. The CDR3 sequence is 21 residues long. CDR1 is SGHDN, CDR2 FVKESK, per germline. CDR3 in DNA: TGTGCCAGCATCTACGCGGAATTTCAGGGATTTACCCAAACGCCTGGAAACACCATATATTTT. Encoded protein: CASIYAEFQGFTQTPGNTIYF.

Comments on this clonotype: Likely a read error: the CDR3 ends without its conserved phenylalanine or tryptophan. The chain uses TRBV20-1 and TRBJ1-1; D perhaps matches TRBD1 (5 bases). This CDR3 has 16 amino acids. CDR1 DFQATT and CDR2 SNEGSKA come from the germline V gene (reference sequence). Trimming pared 2 bases from V and 3 bases from J, leaving 19 bases between. CDR3 coding DNA: TGCAGTGCTAGATCCAGGGAGCTAAGTAGGGACACTGAAGCTTTCTCT. Protein product: CSARSRELSRDTEAFS.

This clonotype has a count of ten or more. The genes are TRBV6-1 and TRBJ2-1; maybe TRBD2 (6 bases). The CDR3 extends over 14 amino acids. Trimming cost V 6 bases and J 0 bases, with 9 bases left between them. Germline V lookup: CDR1 MNHNS, CDR2 SASEGT. The CDR3 protein is CASSAGSSYNEQFF. The CDR3 DNA sequence: TGTGCCAGCAGCGCCGGGAGCTCCTACAATGAGCAGTTCTTC.